Included here is one T cell receptor (beta chain) sequence, with context. The data derive from a study of T cell repertoires in cytomegalovirus infection. Study information: TCR beta signatures that were public indicated CMV infection and matching HLA type.

TCRdb reprocessed the reads via MiXCR and lists one record per CDR3 protein. Of more than 400,000 distinct CDR3 sequences in the sample, less than 30% were seen once. The sample consisted of PBMCs. This TCR derives from a human donor in good health (CMV status not recorded). Some clones in this sample may be carry-over from other donors' samples.

DNA of the CDR3: TGTGCCAGCAGTGTAAATCCCACTGAAGCTTTCTTT. Its protein product is CASSVNPTEAFF. The chain carries TRBV25-1 and TRBJ1-1, with D hard to call. CDR1 MGHDK and CDR2 SYGVNS come from the germline V gene. The CDR3 runs 12 residues. The germline V and J ends were trimmed by 4 bases and 4 bases, with 7 bases remaining between them.